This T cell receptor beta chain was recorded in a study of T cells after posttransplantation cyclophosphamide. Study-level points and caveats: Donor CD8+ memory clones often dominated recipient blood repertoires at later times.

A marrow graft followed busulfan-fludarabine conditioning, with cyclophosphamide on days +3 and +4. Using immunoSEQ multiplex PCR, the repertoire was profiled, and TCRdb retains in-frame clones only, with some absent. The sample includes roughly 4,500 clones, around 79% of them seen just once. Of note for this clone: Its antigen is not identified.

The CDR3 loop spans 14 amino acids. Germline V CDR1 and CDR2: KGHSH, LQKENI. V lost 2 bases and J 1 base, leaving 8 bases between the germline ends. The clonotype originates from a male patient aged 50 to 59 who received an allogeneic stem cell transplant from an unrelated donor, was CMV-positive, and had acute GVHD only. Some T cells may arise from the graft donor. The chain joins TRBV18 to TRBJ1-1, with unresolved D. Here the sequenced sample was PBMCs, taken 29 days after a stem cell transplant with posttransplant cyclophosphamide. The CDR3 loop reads CASSPSQENTEAFF. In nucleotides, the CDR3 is TGTGCCAGCTCACCATCTCAGGAGAACACTGAAGCTTTCTTT. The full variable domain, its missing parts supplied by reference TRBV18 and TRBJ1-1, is NAGVMQNPRHLVRRRGQEARLRCSPMKGHSHVYWYRQLPEEGLKFMVYLQKENIIDESGMPKERFSAEFPKEGPSILRIQQVVRGDSAAYFCASSPSQENTEAFFGQGTRLTVV.